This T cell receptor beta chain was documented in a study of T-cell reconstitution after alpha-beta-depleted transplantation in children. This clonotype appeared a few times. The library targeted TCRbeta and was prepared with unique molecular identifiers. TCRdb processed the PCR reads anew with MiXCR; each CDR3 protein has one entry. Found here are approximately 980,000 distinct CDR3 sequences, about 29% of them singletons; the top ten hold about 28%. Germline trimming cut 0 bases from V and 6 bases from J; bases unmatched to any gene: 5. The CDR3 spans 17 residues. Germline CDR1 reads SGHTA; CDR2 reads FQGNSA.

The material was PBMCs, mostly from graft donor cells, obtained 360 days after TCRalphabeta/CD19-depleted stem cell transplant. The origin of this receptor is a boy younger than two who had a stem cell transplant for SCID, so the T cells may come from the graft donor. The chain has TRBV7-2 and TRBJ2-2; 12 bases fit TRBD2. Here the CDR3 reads CASSLATSGGSAGELFF. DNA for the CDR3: TGTGCCAGCAGCTTAGCAACTAGCGGGGGGTCGGCCGGGGAGCTGTTTTTT.